Each of the 14 T cell receptor beta chains below was sequenced from the same sample in a study of monozygotic twins with cystic fibrosis. Clones were read by immunoSEQ multiplex PCR, and TCRdb kept only the in-frame ones, dropping some. This table has over 20,000 clones, around 98% appearing once. The sequenced sample consisted of blood. These receptors were obtained from a girl aged 10 to 17 with cystic fibrosis.

The gene calls are TRBV5-4 and TRBJ2-5; D unclear. Looked up from germline, CDR1 is SGHNT and CDR2 is YYREEE (reference sequence). CDR3 length equals 13 residues. V was cut by 5 bases and J by 0 bases, with 8 bases left in between. CDR3: CASRRADQETQYF. CDR3 sequence (DNA): TGTGCCAGCAGACGTGCAGACCAAGAGACCCAGTACTTC. Full variable domain (outside the CDR3, taken from reference TRBV5-4 and TRBJ2-5): ETGVTQSPTHLIKTRGQQVTLRCSSQSGHNTVSWYQQALGQGPQFIFQYYREEENGRGNFPPRFSGLQFPNYSSELNVNALELDDSALYLCASRRADQETQYFGPGTRLLVL.

The chain carries TRBV19 and TRBJ2-1; D uncertain. Between the trimmed V and J ends, which lost 3 bases and 5 bases, there was a span of 2 bases. Per germline, CDR1 LNHDA and CDR2 SQIVND (reference sequence). This CDR3 is 11 amino acids long. The CDR3 sequence: CASSINNEQFF. The DNA of the CDR3 is TGTGCCAGTAGTATTAACAATGAGCAGTTCTTC.

This chain uses TRBV19 with TRBJ2-5; D is unresolved. The CDR3 totals 12 residues. Germline CDR1 LNHDA, CDR2 SQIVND (reference sequence). The V gene lost 5 bases and the J gene lost 5 bases, with 9 bases spanning the gap. DNA of the CDR3: TGTGCCAGTAGTCCGAACGGGGAGACCCAGTACTTC. This translates into CASSPNGETQYF.

The V and J genes are TRBV5-1 and TRBJ1-1, with D unclear. V gave up 8 bases and J gave up 4 bases, with 21 bases separating them. This CDR3 spans 15 amino acids. Looked up from germline, CDR1 is SGHRS and CDR2 is YFSETQ. CDR3 sequence reads: CASSSTPSVGTEAFF. CDR3 in DNA: TGCGCCAGTTCCAGCACCCCGAGTGTCGGCACTGAAGCTTTCTTT.

This rearrangement joins TRBV11-1 to TRBJ2-7; the D is unclear. The CDR3 covers 11 residues. Per the germline V gene, CDR1 is SGHAT and CDR2 is FQDESV (reference sequence). Trimming removed 4 bases at V and 2 bases at J, with 3 bases between. The CDR3 loop is CASSSTYEQYV. The CDR3 nucleotides read TGTGCCAGCAGCTCCACCTACGAGCAGTACGTC.

This clone appeared once. The DNA of the CDR3 is TGTGCCAGCAGCTTGGCGCCAGACGGCTACACCTTC. This translates into CASSLAPDGYTF. The rearrangement joins TRBV5-4 to TRBJ1-2; D not resolved. The CDR3 length is 12 residues. Germline lookup yields CDR1 SGHNT and CDR2 YYREEE (reference sequence). Trimming left V 0 bases short and J 8 bases short, with 8 bases between. The whole variable domain, filled in from reference TRBV5-4 and TRBJ1-2, reads ETGVTQSPTHLIKTRGQQVTLRCSSQSGHNTVSWYQQALGQGPQFIFQYYREEENGRGNFPPRFSGLQFPNYSSELNVNALELDDSALYLCASSLAPDGYTFGSGTRLTVV.

The rearrangement joins TRBV11-2 to TRBJ1-2; 10 bases line up with TRBD1. Germline values: CDR1 SGHAT, CDR2 FQNNGV. J lost 2 bases, V lost 5 bases, and 8 bases had no gene match. This CDR3 is built from 16 residues. The CDR3 reads CASSARTGQGNYGYTF. CDR3 coding DNA: TGTGCCAGCAGCGCAAGAACGGGACAGGGGAACTATGGCTACACCTTC.

J is TRBJ1-4 and V is TRBV5-1; D perhaps matches TRBD1 (5 bases). The V gene lost 3 bases and the J gene lost 0 bases, with 15 bases spanning the gap. Germline CDR1 and CDR2: SGHRS and YFSETQ. The CDR3 has 17 residues. CDR3 bases: TGCGCCAGCAGCTCCTTGGGGGATCTTGCAACTAATGAAAAACTGTTTTTT. It is translated as CASSSLGDLATNEKLFF.

The chain is built from TRBV5-1 and TRBJ1-2; TRBD1 agrees at 8 bases. This CDR3 spans 14 amino acids. V was clipped by 5 bases and J by 3 bases; unmatched bases: 6. CDR1 is SGHRS, CDR2 YFSETQ, per germline. CDR3 bases: TGCGCCAGCAGGTCTACAGGGGGTGACTATGGCTACACCTTC. This encodes CASRSTGGDYGYTF.

This clone was found once. The V gene is TRBV5-4, the J gene TRBJ2-2; no definite D call. The germline V and J ends were trimmed by 4 bases and 3 bases, with 16 bases remaining between them. The V gene's germline CDR1 is SGHNT and CDR2 YYREEE (reference sequence). This CDR3 is built from 16 residues. The CDR3 protein is CASSPPTTGYTGELFF. Here the CDR3 DNA reads TGTGCCAGCAGCCCCCCCACGACTGGATACACCGGGGAGCTGTTTTTT.

The gene calls are TRBV5-6 and TRBJ2-7; 10 bases are shared with TRBD1. With V trimmed by 0 bases and J by 3 bases, 3 bases remained unmatched. The CDR3 totals 15 residues. CDR1 SGHDT and CDR2 YYEEEE come from the germline V gene. CDR3 sequence (DNA): TGTGCCAGCAGCTTGGCCGGGACAGGGGTCTACGAGCAGTACTTC. As protein: CASSLAGTGVYEQYF.

The chain carries TRBV7-2 and TRBJ2-3, with 7 bases aligning to TRBD2. The V gene's germline CDR1 is SGHTA and CDR2 FQGNSA. With 5 bases clipped from V and 8 bases from J, the junction kept 16 bases outside the gene matches. The CDR3 has 16 residues. The CDR3 loop reads CASSASWAGETGTQYF. CDR3 in DNA: TGTGCCAGCAGCGCCTCTTGGGCGGGGGAGACCGGTACGCAGTATTTT.

The chain employs TRBV7-9 and TRBJ1-4; no firm D call. V was trimmed by 5 bases and J by 7 bases, leaving 23 bases between them. The length of the CDR3 is 17 residues. Germline V lookup: CDR1 SEHNR, CDR2 FQNEAQ (reference sequence). The CDR3 sequence: CASSPLPSGRRGEKLFF. The CDR3 bases are TGTGCCAGCAGCCCTTTGCCGAGCGGACGGCGGGGTGAAAAACTGTTTTTT.

V and J are TRBV14 and TRBJ2-1, with D maybe TRBD1 (6 bases). Trimming took off 0 bases at V and 14 bases at J, with 8 bases between the two ends. Looked up from germline, CDR1 is SGHDN and CDR2 is FVKESK. The CDR3 length is 11 residues. The CDR3 sequence: CASSQDRQEFF. In DNA, the CDR3 is TGTGCCAGCAGCCAAGATAGACAGGAGTTCTTC.